Presented here are 5 T cell receptor beta chains from one specimen sequenced in a study of cytomegalovirus exposure and HLA in healthy donors. Produced via immunoSEQ multiplex PCR; TCRdb's table is partial and in-frame only. Of about 92,000 clones in the sample, 90% to 95% were seen once. The material sequenced was PBMCs. The source is a woman in her twenties or thirties in good health and CMV-seropositive.

The rearrangement joins TRBV30 to TRBJ2-2; D remains ambiguous. Germline V lookup: CDR1 GTSNPN, CDR2 SVGIG (reference sequence). The V end lost 4 bases, the J end lost 6 bases, and 6 bases lay between the germline ends. The CDR3 is made up of 11 amino acids. The CDR3 is CAWKIAGELFF. Written as DNA, the CDR3 is TGTGCCTGGAAGATAGCCGGGGAGCTGTTTTTT. The complete variable domain, with remaining parts taken from reference TRBV30 and TRBJ2-2, reads SQTIHQWPATLVQPVGSPLSLECTVEGTSNPNLYWYRQAAGRGLQLLFYSVGIGQISSEVPQNLSASRPQDRQFILSSKKLLLSDSGFYLCAWKIAGELFFGEGSRLTVL.

V and J are TRBV28 and TRBJ1-4; no firm D call. The ends were cut back, 6 bases at V and 0 bases at J, with 8 bases in the middle. Germline-derived CDR1 and CDR2 are MDHEN and SYDVKM. The CDR3 totals 14 residues. The CDR3 DNA reads TGTGCCAGCAGGAGAACTGCAACTAATGAAAAACTGTTTTTT. Residues: CASRRTATNEKLFF. Looking up the rest from reference TRBV28 and TRBJ1-4 gives the full variable domain: DVKVTQSSRYLVKRTGEKVFLECVQDMDHENMFWYRQDPGLGLRLIYFSYDVKMKEKGDIPEGYSVSREKKERFSLILESASTNQTSMYLCASRRTATNEKLFFGSGTQLSVL.

V and J are TRBV6-6 and TRBJ2-6; no firm D call. The CDR3 extends over 14 amino acids. Germline CDR1 MNHNY, CDR2 SVGAGI (reference sequence). Trimming removed 6 bases at V and 1 base at J, with 7 bases between. The CDR3 protein is CASSLLSGANVLTF. The CDR3 DNA reads TGTGCCAGCAGCCTCCTTTCTGGGGCCAACGTCCTGACTTTC.

This chain connects TRBV29-1 to TRBJ2-1; D is perhaps TRBD1 (5 bases). Per the germline V gene, CDR1 is SQVTM and CDR2 is ANQGSEA. The CDR3 consists of 11 residues. This CDR3 is CTVGPYNEQFF. The CDR3 region has the DNA TGCACCGTGGGGCCCTACAATGAGCAGTTCTTC.

For the CDR3, the DNA is TGTGCCCCGCGACCTGTACTCCCCCCCCGAGCGGGGCCCGAGCAGTACTTC. This codes for CAPRPVLPPRAGPEQYF. The rearrangement uses TRBV15 and TRBJ2-7; TRBD2 matches at 7 bases. The CDR3 length is 17 residues. With V trimmed by 11 bases and J by 6 bases, 25 bases remained unmatched. CDR1 is LNHNV, CDR2 YYDKDF, per germline (reference sequence).